This T cell receptor (beta chain) is from a study of Ad26.COV2.S vaccination and SARS-CoV-2 variants. Turning to this clone: Antigen specificity is unknown.

Germline loops: CDR1 MGHRA, CDR2 YSYEKL. Trimming cost V 0 bases and J 5 bases; bases outside gene matches: 8. CDR3 length equals 16 residues. TCRdb's table, derived via immunoSEQ multiplex PCR, lists solely in-frame clones and lacks some. The repertoire holds 120,000 to 150,000 clones, with roughly 90% as singletons. General observations from the study: Substantial breadth in spike-specific CD8+ and CD4+ T cell responses was reportedly seen after vaccination. Placebo recipients showed lower spike-specific TCR breadth than vaccinees.

The gene calls are TRBV4-1 and TRBJ2-5; 8 bases match TRBD2. This receptor was identified in a human donor who had recovered from COVID-19. Here the sequenced sample was peripheral blood, taken after recovery from COVID-19. The CDR3 here is CASSQEDGTRGETQYF. The DNA of the CDR3 is TGCGCCAGCAGCCAAGAGGACGGGACTAGAGGGGAGACCCAGTACTTC.